This T cell receptor beta chain comes out of a study of control samples from healthy donors and cancer patients. Assay used: immunoSEQ multiplex PCR; TCRdb lists only in-frame clones, some missing. The sample holds roughly 59,000 clones; 92% are singletons and the top ten take about 1.7%. Trimming took off 5 bases at V and 6 bases at J, with 12 bases between the two ends. The CDR3 length is 13 residues. Germline CDR1 is SGHNT and CDR2 is YENEEA. Sequenced material: PBMCs. The rearrangement links TRBV11-3 to TRBJ2-3; TRBD1 or TRBD2 may be the D gene (6 bases each). This clonotype was obtained from a man aged 40-50 years with colorectal cancer. CDR3 bases: TGTGCCAGCAGCCCGGGGGCTGGGGATACGCAGTATTTT. Translating it yields CASSPGAGDTQYF.